This passage covers 17 T cell receptor beta chains from one sample sequenced in a study of T cell responses to AZD1222 COVID-19 vaccine. The repertoire was sequenced with immunoSEQ multiplex PCR; TCRdb's copy has only in-frame clones and lacks some. The sample contains roughly 120,000 clones, about 90% of which appear only once. Sample: peripheral blood, taken on day 0 of AZD1222 vaccination. These receptors all stem from an adult in good health.

This chain joins TRBV5-1 and TRBJ2-1; a weak D match, TRBD2 (5 bases). The germline V and J ends were trimmed by 0 bases and 3 bases, with 10 bases remaining between them. CDR1 SGHRS and CDR2 YFSETQ come from the germline V gene. CDR3 length: 15 amino acids. In nucleotides, the CDR3 is TGCGCCAGCAGCTTGGACAGCGGAGGCTACAATGAGCAGTTCTTC. Encoded protein: CASSLDSGGYNEQFF.

This sequence joins TRBV2 and TRBJ1-1; maybe TRBD1 (6 bases). V gave up 6 bases and J gave up 9 bases, with 14 bases separating them. CDR1 is SNHLY and CDR2 is FYNNEI in the germline V gene. The CDR3 consists of 12 residues. The CDR3 reads CASRETGWKAFF. For the CDR3, the DNA is TGTGCCAGCAGGGAGACAGGTTGGAAAGCTTTCTTT.

The chain links TRBV7-3 to TRBJ2-1; TRBD1 might be the D (6 bases). The CDR3 has 14 residues. Germline V gives CDR1 SGHTA, CDR2 FQGTGA. Trimming removed 11 bases at V and 9 bases at J, with 23 bases between. CDR3 in DNA: TGTGCCCGGGGTCAGGGGAGCTATAACACTGAGCAGTTCTTC. This translates into CARGQGSYNTEQFF.

J is TRBJ2-7 and V is TRBV7-8, with 9 positions matching TRBD2. This CDR3 spans 17 amino acids. V lost 0 bases and J lost 2; bases outside the gene matches: 8. Germline V gene data show CDR1 as SGHVS and CDR2 as FQNEAQ. The CDR3 loop is CASSLAGGSGGTYEQYF. CDR3 sequence (DNA): TGTGCCAGCAGCTTAGCTGGGGGTAGCGGGGGAACCTACGAGCAGTACTTC.

V is TRBV7-9 and J is TRBJ2-6; D tentatively fits TRBD1 or TRBD2 (5 bases each). This CDR3 comprises 19 residues. V lost 2 bases to trimming and J lost 4 bases, with 21 bases between them. CDR1 and CDR2 (germline): SEHNR, FQNEAQ (reference sequence). CDR3 nucleotides: TGTGCCAGCAGCTTACCGAGGGGCGCTTCATCGGCCGGGGCCAACGTCCTGACTTTC. Its translation is CASSLPRGASSAGANVLTF. Drawing the rest from reference TRBV7-9 and TRBJ2-6, the complete variable domain is DTGVSQNPRHKITKRGQNVTFRCDPISEHNRLYWYRQTLGQGPEFLTYFQNEAQLEKSRLLSDRFSAERPKGSFSTLEIQRTEQGDSAMYLCASSLPRGASSAGANVLTFGAGSRLTVL.

The chain joins TRBV6-6 to TRBJ1-2, with TRBD1 matching over 7 bases. The CDR3 extends over 15 amino acids. Germline CDR1 is MNHNY and CDR2 is SVGAGI (reference sequence). The ends lost 5 bases at V and 4 bases at J; junction bases unmatched: 10. The DNA of the CDR3 is TGTGCCAGCAGTCCACAGGGGAGGGGTGGCTATGGCTACACCTTC. It codes for CASSPQGRGGYGYTF.

The chain combines TRBV27 with TRBJ2-7, with D possibly matching TRBD2 (5 bases). CDR1 MNHEY and CDR2 SMNVEV come from the germline V gene (reference sequence). The CDR3 sequence is 14 residues long. Trimming took 7 bases from V and 0 from J, leaving 13 bases between them. This chain's CDR3 is CASKRSAGSYEQYF. CDR3 DNA: TGTGCCAGCAAGCGATCTGCGGGCTCCTACGAGCAGTACTTC.

The chain employs TRBV30 and TRBJ1-2; 7 bases are a match to TRBD1. The junction had 8 bases not matched to a gene; V was cut back by 3 bases and J by 10 bases. The germline V gene has CDR1 GTSNPN and CDR2 SVGIG (reference sequence). The CDR3 is 12 amino acids. This chain's CDR3 is CAWSQEGGDYTF. CDR3 in DNA: TGTGCCTGGAGCCAGGAAGGGGGCGACTACACCTTC.

This sequence joins TRBV27 and TRBJ1-6; TRBD1 might be the D (5 bases). CDR1 and CDR2 (germline): MNHEY, SMNVEV (reference sequence). V dropped 3 bases and J dropped 10 bases, with 22 bases sitting between them. The CDR3 is made up of 17 amino acids. The DNA for the CDR3 is TGTGCCAGCAGTTTCAAGGGACTGGGGACTATCTGGTCACCCCTCCACTTT. It encodes CASSFKGLGTIWSPLHF.

The CDR3 is CASSIEWADHSNQPQHF. The CDR3 region has the DNA TGTGCCAGTAGTATAGAGTGGGCGGACCATAGCAATCAGCCCCAGCATTTT. The rearrangement joins TRBV19 to TRBJ1-5; D ambiguous. The V and J ends lost 0 bases and 0 bases respectively, with 12 bases between them. The germline V gene encodes CDR1 LNHDA and CDR2 SQIVND (reference sequence). The CDR3 has 17 residues.

To note about this clone: The sample has other DNA sequences that encode this CDR3 too. This chain uses TRBV19 with TRBJ2-2; D is unclear. This CDR3 spans 14 amino acids. Germline values: CDR1 LNHDA, CDR2 SQIVND (reference sequence). Trimming stripped 3 bases from V and 2 bases from J, with 7 bases between. The CDR3 nucleotides read TGTGCCAGTAGTATTGGTGGAAACACCGGGGAGCTGTTTTTT. Translating it yields CASSIGGNTGELFF.

The CDR3 nucleotides are TGTGCCAGCTCACCCCTTGCGGGGGGGAACTCTGGAAACACCATATATTTT. Its protein product is CASSPLAGGNSGNTIYF. The chain employs TRBV18 and TRBJ1-3, with D tentatively TRBD1 (5 bases). Germline CDR1 and CDR2: KGHSH and LQKENI. Trimming pared 3 bases from V and 0 bases from J, leaving 15 bases between. CDR3 length: 17 amino acids.

In its sample, this clone was seen once. The V and J genes are TRBV5-1 and TRBJ1-1, with D possibly being TRBD1 (5 bases). The CDR3 extends over 15 amino acids. V lost 6 bases and J lost 5, with 20 bases in between. CDR1 and CDR2 (germline): SGHRS, YFSETQ. CDR3: CASNSLSGRDTEAFF. The DNA of the CDR3 is TGCGCCAGCAACTCATTATCGGGACGGGATACTGAAGCTTTCTTT.

The rearrangement uses TRBV6-5 and TRBJ1-1; no firm D call. Germline-derived CDR1 and CDR2 are MNHEY and SVGAGI. V lost 7 bases and J 5 bases, leaving 17 bases between the germline ends. There are 14 residues in the CDR3. This CDR3 reads CASTGGQAFTEAFF. The CDR3 bases are TGTGCCAGCACCGGCGGGCAGGCCTTTACTGAAGCTTTCTTT.

The chain has TRBV2 and TRBJ1-1, with D maybe TRBD1 (6 bases). The V end was cut by 6 bases, the J end by 2 bases, with 10 bases between. This CDR3 is 13 amino acids long. CDR1 is SNHLY, CDR2 FYNNEI, per germline. CDR3: CASSRDINTEAFF. Here the CDR3 DNA reads TGTGCCAGCAGCCGGGACATCAACACTGAAGCTTTCTTT.

The chain carries TRBV10-3 and TRBJ1-1; 7 nucleotides agree with TRBD1. V lost 7 bases, J lost 2 bases, and 7 bases stayed unmatched. Germline-derived CDR1 and CDR2 are ENHRY and SYGVKD. The CDR3 runs 14 residues. This CDR3 reads CAITAGQDNTEAFF. In DNA form, the CDR3 reads TGTGCCATCACTGCTGGACAGGACAACACTGAAGCTTTCTTT.

The rearrangement links TRBV5-1 to TRBJ1-2; D unresolved. V shed 0 bases and J shed 2 bases, with 11 bases lying between them. Germline CDR1 is SGHRS and CDR2 is YFSETQ. There are 15 residues in the CDR3. CDR3 sequence: CASSLAVSANYGYTF. Here the CDR3 DNA reads TGCGCCAGCAGCTTGGCCGTGTCAGCCAACTATGGCTACACCTTC. The full variable domain, with the rest looked up from reference TRBV5-1 and TRBJ1-2, is KAGVTQTPRYLIKTRGQQVTLSCSPISGHRSVSWYQQTPGQGLQFLFEYFSETQRNKGNFPGRFSGRQFSNSRSEMNVSTLELGDSALYLCASSLAVSANYGYTFGSGTRLTVV.